The next 23 T cell receptor beta chains were all read from a single sample in a study of PD-L1 blockade in urothelial cancer (dated by TCRdb to 2015 to 2018). The library was obtained by the immunoSEQ multiplex PCR assay. In TCRdb, the immuneACCESS table is reduced to in-frame sequences with V and J assigned. These tables do not hold every clone; where another copy was compared, an unresolved V gene accounts for under half, and the others remain unexplained. Recorded for this sample are 120,000 or so clones; 86% of them occurred a single time. The top ten clonotypes cover 2% to 3% of the sample. The time point tag for this specimen amounts to: peripheral blood 6 weeks after treatment start. The specimen comprised PBMCs, sampled around atezolizumab (anti-PD-L1) treatment. The source is a man aged 45-65 years with urothelial cancer.

The chain has TRBV11-2 and TRBJ1-2; D is perhaps TRBD1 (6 bases). CDR1 and CDR2 from the germline V gene are SGHAT and FQNNGV. This CDR3 is built from 11 residues. Trimming shortened V by 5 bases and J by 7 bases, and 8 bases separated the two germline ends. This chain's CDR3 is CASSTRGGYTF. CDR3 in DNA: TGTGCCAGCAGCACCAGGGGTGGCTACACCTTC.

This clone has just one count. The chain couples TRBV7-6 to TRBJ1-4; D is uncertain. Germline CDR1 SGHVS, CDR2 FNYEAQ. The CDR3 loop spans 16 amino acids. Trimming shortened V by 1 base and J by 4 bases, and 13 bases separated the two germline ends. The CDR3 reads CASSLGLRSLNEKLFF. CDR3 bases: TGTGCCAGCAGCTTAGGACTTCGGTCCCTTAATGAAAAACTGTTTTTT.

The V call is TRBV5-1, the J call TRBJ2-7; maybe TRBD1 (5 bases). The CDR3 length is 14 residues. V was shortened by 0 bases and J by 2 bases, with 9 bases between the two germline ends. CDR1 is SGHRS and CDR2 is YFSETQ in the germline V gene. CDR3 DNA: TGCGCCAGCAGCTTGGGACAGCCCCCCTACGAGCAGTACTTC. It codes for CASSLGQPPYEQYF. Combining the CDR3 with reference TRBV5-1 and TRBJ2-7 gives the whole variable domain KAGVTQTPRYLIKTRGQQVTLSCSPISGHRSVSWYQQTPGQGLQFLFEYFSETQRNKGNFPGRFSGRQFSNSRSEMNVSTLELGDSALYLCASSLGQPPYEQYFGPGTRLTVT.

V and J are TRBV28 and TRBJ2-7; 9 nucleotides match TRBD2. The V and J ends lost 11 bases and 0 bases, in that order; junction bases with no gene match: 11. In germline, CDR1 is MDHEN, CDR2 SYDVKM. The CDR3 has 15 residues. The CDR3 spells CAAGGSGTASYEQYF. Written as DNA, the CDR3 is TGTGCCGCGGGAGGGTCCGGGACAGCCTCCTACGAGCAGTACTTC.

The V call is TRBV11-2, the J call TRBJ1-2; unclear D gene. CDR3 length: 16 amino acids. The germline V and J ends were trimmed by 5 bases and 4 bases, with 20 bases remaining between them. In germline, CDR1 is SGHAT, CDR2 FQNNGV. The CDR3 reads CASSHTRPGRIYGYTF. CDR3 in DNA: TGTGCCAGCAGCCACACAAGGCCGGGGAGAATCTATGGCTACACCTTC.

V and J are TRBV28 and TRBJ2-3; 10 bases align to TRBD2. Germline V gene lookup returns CDR1 MDHEN and CDR2 SYDVKM. The V segment lost 7 bases and the J segment 3 bases; nucleotides outside the gene matches: 7. The CDR3 length is 15 residues. DNA for the CDR3: TGTGCCAGCAAATCTAGCGGGAGTGGAACAGATACGCAGTATTTT. Its protein is CASKSSGSGTDTQYF. The full variable domain, with the rest looked up from reference TRBV28 and TRBJ2-3, is DVKVTQSSRYLVKRTGEKVFLECVQDMDHENMFWYRQDPGLGLRLIYFSYDVKMKEKGDIPEGYSVSREKKERFSLILESASTNQTSMYLCASKSSGSGTDTQYFGPGTRLTVL.

The genes are TRBV19 and TRBJ1-5; 7 bases are shared with TRBD1. The CDR3 spans 16 residues. Germline lookup yields CDR1 LNHDA and CDR2 SQIVND (reference sequence). V trimming: 4 bases; J trimming: 4 bases; junction bases outside the gene matches: 10. CDR3 coding DNA: TGTGCCAGTAGTAGCCTAAACAGGGGAGGTAATCAGCCCCAGCATTTT. It codes for CASSSLNRGGNQPQHF.

V gene TRBV28 combines with J gene TRBJ1-5, with 7 bases identical to TRBD1. Germline lookup yields CDR1 MDHEN and CDR2 SYDVKM. This CDR3 region has 14 residues. V gave up 9 bases and J gave up 4 bases; unmatched junction bases: 9. CDR3 amino acids: CASLGGRGNQPQHF. For the CDR3, the DNA is TGTGCCAGTCTTGGAGGCAGGGGGAATCAGCCCCAGCATTTT.

The V and J genes are TRBV5-1 and TRBJ2-7; TRBD1 matches 10 bases. The CDR3 covers 17 residues. J gave up 1 base and V 2 bases, and 9 bases lay outside the gene matches. Germline V CDR1 and CDR2: SGHRS, YFSETQ. The CDR3 nucleotides are TGCGCCAGCAGCTTTGGAAAGACAGGGGGCATTTCCTACGAGCAGTACTTC. Protein product: CASSFGKTGGISYEQYF.

The DNA for the CDR3 is TGTGCCAGCAGTGAAGCGACAATACCTAACTATAATTCACCCCTCCACTTT. It codes for CASSEATIPNYNSPLHF. The rearrangement uses TRBV2 and TRBJ1-6; no reliable D call. Germline V gene sequence: CDR1 SNHLY, CDR2 FYNNEI. The CDR3 covers 17 residues. Trimming took off 0 bases at V and 3 bases at J, with 12 bases between the two ends.

The V call is TRBV11-2, the J call TRBJ1-2; TRBD1 might be the D (6 bases). The CDR3 is 15 residues long. Per the germline V gene, CDR1 is SGHAT and CDR2 is FQNNGV. V gave up 5 bases and J gave up 2 bases, with 15 bases separating them. The CDR3 region is CASSASTGLNYGYTF. For the CDR3, the DNA is TGTGCCAGCAGCGCCAGTACAGGGTTGAACTATGGCTACACCTTC. Full variable domain (outside the CDR3, taken from reference TRBV11-2 and TRBJ1-2): EAGVAQSPRYKIIEKRQSVAFWCNPISGHATLYWYQQILGQGPKLLIQFQNNGVVDDSQLPKDRFSAERLKGVDSTLKIQPAKLEDSAVYLCASSASTGLNYGYTFGSGTRLTVV.

This rearrangement joins TRBV19 to TRBJ2-5, with a tentative D call TRBD2 (5 bases). CDR3 length equals 16 residues. Trimming stripped 4 bases from V and 2 bases from J, with 17 bases between. Germline CDR1 LNHDA, CDR2 SQIVND (reference sequence). Here the CDR3 DNA reads TGTGCCAGTAGTAGGGGAACCCTAAGCGGTCAAGAGACCCAGTACTTC. This gives the protein CASSRGTLSGQETQYF.

The chain uses TRBV6-1 and TRBJ2-7; D is perhaps TRBD2 (5 bases). The CDR3 totals 13 residues. The V gene's germline CDR1 is MNHNS and CDR2 SASEGT. V dropped 5 bases and J dropped 6 bases, with 14 bases sitting between them. DNA of the CDR3: TGTGCCAGCAGTAGCGGCCGATTCCGCGAGCAGTACTTC. It is translated as CASSSGRFREQYF.

The chain is built from TRBV10-3 and TRBJ1-1; TRBD1 matches at 8 bases. CDR1 ENHRY and CDR2 SYGVKD come from the germline V gene. V was clipped by 7 bases and J by 4 bases; unmatched bases: 5. This CDR3 has 13 residues. In DNA form, the CDR3 reads TGTGCCATCACCTACGACAGGGGCACTGAAGCTTTCTTT. Residues: CAITYDRGTEAFF.

The chain joins TRBV28 to TRBJ1-1; no reliable D call. The V gene lost 3 bases and the J gene lost 0 bases, with 11 bases spanning the gap. CDR1 is MDHEN and CDR2 is SYDVKM in the germline V gene. The length of the CDR3 is 15 residues. The CDR3 nucleotides are TGTGCCAGCAGTTTCGCAGGAACCTTGAACACTGAAGCTTTCTTT. Its protein is CASSFAGTLNTEAFF.

This chain links TRBV6-5 with TRBJ2-7, with 8 bases lining up with TRBD2. From germline, CDR1 is MNHEY and CDR2 SVGAGI. The CDR3 extends over 15 amino acids. The ends lost 0 bases at V and 4 bases at J; junction bases unmatched: 5. The CDR3 here is CASSYSSGSGYEQYF. The CDR3 DNA is TGTGCCAGCAGTTACTCAAGCGGGAGCGGTTACGAGCAGTACTTC.

The CDR3 region is CASSSRSGGNTEAFF. The DNA for the CDR3 is TGTGCCAGCAGCTCTCGATCCGGGGGTAACACTGAAGCTTTCTTT. The rearrangement uses TRBV7-9 and TRBJ1-1, with D tentatively TRBD1 (5 bases). V gave up 4 bases and J gave up 2 bases, with 14 bases separating them. The CDR3 contains 15 residues. The germline V gene encodes CDR1 SEHNR and CDR2 FQNEAQ (reference sequence).

This chain uses TRBV4-1 with TRBJ2-1; 8 nucleotides match TRBD2. The CDR3 contains 17 residues. The germline V gene encodes CDR1 MGHRA and CDR2 YSYEKL. V lost 4 bases to trimming and J lost 8 bases; unmatched junction nucleotides: 16. The CDR3 spells CASSLLITSGGVDEQFF. For the CDR3, the DNA is TGCGCCAGCAGCCTACTAATCACTAGCGGAGGGGTCGATGAGCAGTTCTTC.

CDR3 in amino acids: CASSFRRATGGLNTEAFF. The CDR3 region has the DNA TGTGCCAGCAGTTTCCGGAGGGCAACAGGGGGTCTGAACACTGAAGCTTTCTTT. The chain is built from TRBV28 and TRBJ1-1; 8 nucleotides agree with TRBD1. Germline trimming cut 3 bases from V and 0 bases from J; bases unmatched to any gene: 12. CDR3 length equals 18 residues. CDR1 is MDHEN and CDR2 is SYDVKM in the germline V gene.

The chain has TRBV5-1 and TRBJ2-7, with 9 nucleotides matching TRBD1. Per germline, CDR1 SGHRS and CDR2 YFSETQ. The CDR3 runs 12 residues. Trimming removed 4 bases from V and 7 bases from J; junction bases left unmatched: 3. The CDR3 nucleotides are TGCGCCAGCAGCGGGACAGGGCAGGAGCAGTACTTC. It is translated as CASSGTGQEQYF.

The gene calls are TRBV7-8 and TRBJ1-1, with unresolved D. The CDR3 contains 13 residues. V was pared by 1 base and J by 7 bases, with 10 bases between. CDR1 and CDR2 from the germline V gene are SGHVS and FQNEAQ. CDR3 nucleotide sequence: TGTGCCAGCAGCTTAGGGGCAGCTTATGAAGCTTTCTTT. Translation gives CASSLGAAYEAFF.

V usage is TRBV7-2 and J usage is TRBJ1-6; 10 bases agree with TRBD1. The germline CDR1 and CDR2 sequences are SGHTA and FQGNSA. The ends lost 1 base at V and 9 bases at J; junction bases unmatched: 3. This CDR3 is 15 amino acids long. CDR3 loop: CASSLGRDRGSPLHF. CDR3 DNA sequence: TGTGCCAGCAGCTTAGGGCGGGACAGGGGTTCACCCCTCCACTTT.

The chain joins TRBV4-1 to TRBJ1-2; D ambiguous. Per germline, CDR1 MGHRA and CDR2 YSYEKL. This CDR3 is built from 15 residues. The V gene lost 0 bases and the J gene lost 0 bases, with 8 bases spanning the gap. CDR3 coding DNA: TGCGCCAGCAGCCAAGATGGCAAAACTAACTATGGCTACACCTTC. Translation: CASSQDGKTNYGYTF.